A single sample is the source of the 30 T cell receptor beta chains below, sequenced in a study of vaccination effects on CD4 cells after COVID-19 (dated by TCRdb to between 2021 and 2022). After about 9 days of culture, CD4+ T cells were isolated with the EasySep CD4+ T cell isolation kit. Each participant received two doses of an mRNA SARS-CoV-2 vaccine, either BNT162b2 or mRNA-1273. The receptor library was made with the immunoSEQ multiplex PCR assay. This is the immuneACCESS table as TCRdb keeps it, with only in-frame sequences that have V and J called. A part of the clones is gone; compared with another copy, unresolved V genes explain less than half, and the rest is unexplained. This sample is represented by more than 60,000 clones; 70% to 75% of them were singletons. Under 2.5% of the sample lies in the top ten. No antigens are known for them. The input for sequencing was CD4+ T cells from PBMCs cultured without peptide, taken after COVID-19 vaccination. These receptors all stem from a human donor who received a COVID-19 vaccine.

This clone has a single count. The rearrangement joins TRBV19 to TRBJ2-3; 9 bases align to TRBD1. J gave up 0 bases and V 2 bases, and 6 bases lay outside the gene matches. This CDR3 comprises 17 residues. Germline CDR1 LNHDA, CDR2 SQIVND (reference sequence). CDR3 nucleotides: TGTGCCAGTAGTATAAGATCCGGGACAGGGAGCACAGATACGCAGTATTTT. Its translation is CASSIRSGTGSTDTQYF.

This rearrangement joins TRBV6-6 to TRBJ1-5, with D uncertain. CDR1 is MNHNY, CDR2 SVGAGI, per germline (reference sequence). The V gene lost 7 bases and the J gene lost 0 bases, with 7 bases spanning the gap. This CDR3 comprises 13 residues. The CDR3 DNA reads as TGTGCCAGCAAGTTCGATAGCAATCAGCCCCAGCATTTT. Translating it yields CASKFDSNQPQHF.

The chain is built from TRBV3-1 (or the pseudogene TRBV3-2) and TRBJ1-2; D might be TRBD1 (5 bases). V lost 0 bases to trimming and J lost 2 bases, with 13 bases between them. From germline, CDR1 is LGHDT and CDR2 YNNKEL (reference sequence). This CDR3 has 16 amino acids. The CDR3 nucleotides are TGTGCCAGCAGCCAAGAAACGTTACAGGAGAACTATGGCTACACCTTC. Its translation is CASSQETLQENYGYTF.

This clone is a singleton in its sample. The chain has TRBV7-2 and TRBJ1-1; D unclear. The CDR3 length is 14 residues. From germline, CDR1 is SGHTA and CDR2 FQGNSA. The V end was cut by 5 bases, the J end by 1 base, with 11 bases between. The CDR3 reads CASSPEPGNTEAFF. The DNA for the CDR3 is TGTGCCAGCAGCCCGGAACCGGGGAACACTGAAGCTTTCTTT.

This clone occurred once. The CDR3 loop reads CASSTLAGGHNEQFF. The CDR3 DNA sequence: TGTGCCAGTAGTACGCTAGCGGGGGGCCACAATGAGCAGTTCTTC. J is TRBJ2-1 and V is TRBV19, with 11 bases identical to TRBD2. V was clipped by 4 bases and J by 5 bases; unmatched bases: 4. The CDR3 has 15 residues. CDR1 is LNHDA and CDR2 is SQIVND in the germline V gene (reference sequence).

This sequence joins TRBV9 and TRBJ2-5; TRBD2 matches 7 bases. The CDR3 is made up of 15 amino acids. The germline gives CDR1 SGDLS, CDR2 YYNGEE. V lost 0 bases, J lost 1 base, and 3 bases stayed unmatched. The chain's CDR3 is CASSVVGGGQETQYF. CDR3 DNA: TGTGCCAGCAGCGTAGTCGGCGGGGGCCAAGAGACCCAGTACTTC.

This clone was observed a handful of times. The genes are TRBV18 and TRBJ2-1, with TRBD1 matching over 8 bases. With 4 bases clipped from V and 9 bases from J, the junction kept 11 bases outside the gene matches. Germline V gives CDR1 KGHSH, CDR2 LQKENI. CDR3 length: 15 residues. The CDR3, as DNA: TGTGCCAGCTCACACGGACAGGGCCGGCCGGGTGAGCAGTTCTTC. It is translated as CASSHGQGRPGEQFF.

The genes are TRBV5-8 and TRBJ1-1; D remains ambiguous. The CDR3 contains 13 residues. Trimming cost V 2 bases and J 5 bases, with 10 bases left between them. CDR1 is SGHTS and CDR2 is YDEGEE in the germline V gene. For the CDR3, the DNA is TGTGCCAGCAGCTTAGCCTGGGATACTGAAGCTTTCTTT. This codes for CASSLAWDTEAFF.

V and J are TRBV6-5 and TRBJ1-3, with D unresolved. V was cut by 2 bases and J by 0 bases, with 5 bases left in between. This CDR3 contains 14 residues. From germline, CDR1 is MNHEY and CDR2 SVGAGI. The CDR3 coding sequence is TGTGCCAGCAGTTACACAGTCTCTGGAAACACCATATATTTT. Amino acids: CASSYTVSGNTIYF.

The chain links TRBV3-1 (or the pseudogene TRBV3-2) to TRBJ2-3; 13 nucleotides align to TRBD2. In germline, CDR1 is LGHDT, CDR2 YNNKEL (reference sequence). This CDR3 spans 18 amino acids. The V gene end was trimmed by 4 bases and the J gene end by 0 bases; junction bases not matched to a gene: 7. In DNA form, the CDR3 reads TGTGCCAGCAGCCTATGGACTAGCGGGGGATCGAGCACAGATACGCAGTATTTT. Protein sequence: CASSLWTSGGSSTDTQYF.

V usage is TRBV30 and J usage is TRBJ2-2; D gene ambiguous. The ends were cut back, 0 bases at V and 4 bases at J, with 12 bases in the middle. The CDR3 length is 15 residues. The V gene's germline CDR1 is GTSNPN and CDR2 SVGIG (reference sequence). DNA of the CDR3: TGTGCCTGGAGTGTACCTCTACAAATCACCGGGGAGCTGTTTTTT. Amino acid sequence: CAWSVPLQITGELFF.

For the CDR3, the DNA is TGTGCCAGCTCACCAACCCGACAGGACGAGCAGTACGTC. Amino acids: CASSPTRQDEQYV. This chain connects TRBV18 to TRBJ2-7, with D possibly being TRBD1 (6 bases). Germline V gene sequence: CDR1 KGHSH, CDR2 LQKENI. V lost 2 bases to trimming and J lost 5 bases, with 10 bases between them. The CDR3 covers 13 residues.

CDR3 in DNA: TGTGCCAGCAGCTTAGGTAGCGGGGGCCCCTACGAGCAGTACGTC. It is translated as CASSLGSGGPYEQYV. The genes are TRBV7-8 and TRBJ2-7; the match to TRBD2 covers 9 bases. There are 15 residues in the CDR3. CDR1 and CDR2 from the germline V gene are SGHVS and FQNEAQ. J was trimmed by 2 bases and V by 1 base; bases with no gene match: 3.

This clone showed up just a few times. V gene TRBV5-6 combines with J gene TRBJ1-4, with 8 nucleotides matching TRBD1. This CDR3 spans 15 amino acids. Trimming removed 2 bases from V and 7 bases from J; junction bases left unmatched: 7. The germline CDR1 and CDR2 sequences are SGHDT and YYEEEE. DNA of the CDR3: TGTGCCAGCAGCTTCAGGGGGCGGGGGAGTGAAAAACTGTTTTTT. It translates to CASSFRGRGSEKLFF. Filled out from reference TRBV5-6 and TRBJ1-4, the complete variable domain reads DAGVTQSPTHLIKTRGQQVTLRCSPKSGHDTVSWYQQALGQGPQFIFQYYEEEERQRGNFPDRFSGHQFPNYSSELNVNALLLGDSALYLCASSFRGRGSEKLFFGSGTQLSVL.

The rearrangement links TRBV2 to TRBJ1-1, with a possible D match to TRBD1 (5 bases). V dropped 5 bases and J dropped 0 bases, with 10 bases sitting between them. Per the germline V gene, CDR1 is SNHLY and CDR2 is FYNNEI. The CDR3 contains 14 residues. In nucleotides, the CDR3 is TGTGCCAGCAGTATAGGCAGGGTGAACACTGAAGCTTTCTTT. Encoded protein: CASSIGRVNTEAFF.

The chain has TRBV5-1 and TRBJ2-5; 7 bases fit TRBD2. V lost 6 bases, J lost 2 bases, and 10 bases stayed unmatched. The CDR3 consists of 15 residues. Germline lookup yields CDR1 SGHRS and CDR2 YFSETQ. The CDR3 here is CASTQGGGGQETQYF. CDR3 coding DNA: TGCGCCAGCACTCAGGGCGGGGGAGGACAAGAGACCCAGTACTTC.

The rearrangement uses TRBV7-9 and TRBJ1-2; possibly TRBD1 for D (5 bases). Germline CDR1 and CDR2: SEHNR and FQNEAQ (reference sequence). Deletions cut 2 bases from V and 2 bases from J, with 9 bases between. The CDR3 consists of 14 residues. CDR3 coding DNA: TGTGCCAGCAGCTTATCGGGGCGGAACTATGGCTACACCTTC. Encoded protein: CASSLSGRNYGYTF.

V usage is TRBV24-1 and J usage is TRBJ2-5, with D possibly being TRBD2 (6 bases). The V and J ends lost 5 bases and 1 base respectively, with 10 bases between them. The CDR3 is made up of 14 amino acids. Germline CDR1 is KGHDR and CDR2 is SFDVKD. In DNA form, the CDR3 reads TGTGCCACCAGTGTGGGCGGGGCCCAAGAGACCCAGTACTTC. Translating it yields CATSVGGAQETQYF.

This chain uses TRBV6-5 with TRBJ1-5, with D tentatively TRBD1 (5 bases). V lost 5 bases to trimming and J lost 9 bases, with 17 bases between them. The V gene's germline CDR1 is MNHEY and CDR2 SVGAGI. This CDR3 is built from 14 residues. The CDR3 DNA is TGTGCCAGCAGTCCAGGACGGGGCGAACTGCCCCAGCATTTT. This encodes CASSPGRGELPQHF.

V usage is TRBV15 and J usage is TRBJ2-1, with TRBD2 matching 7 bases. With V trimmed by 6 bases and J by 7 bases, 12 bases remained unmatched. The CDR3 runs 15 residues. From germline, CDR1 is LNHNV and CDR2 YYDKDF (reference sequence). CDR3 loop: CATRTAGTMENEQFF. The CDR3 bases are TGTGCCACCAGGACCGCCGGGACTATGGAAAATGAGCAGTTCTTC. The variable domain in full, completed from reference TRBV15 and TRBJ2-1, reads DAMVIQNPRYQVTQFGKPVTLSCSQTLNHNVMYWYQQKSSQAPKLLFHYYDKDFNNEADTPDNFQSRRPNTSFCFLDIRSPGLGDTAMYLCATRTAGTMENEQFFGPGTRLTVL.

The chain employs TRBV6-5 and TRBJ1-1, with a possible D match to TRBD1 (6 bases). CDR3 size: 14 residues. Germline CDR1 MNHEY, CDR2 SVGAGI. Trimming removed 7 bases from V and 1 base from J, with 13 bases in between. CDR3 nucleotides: TGTGCCAGCATGCTCCAGGGGACGAACACTGAAGCTTTCTTT. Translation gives CASMLQGTNTEAFF.

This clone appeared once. As DNA, the CDR3 is TGTGCCAGCAGTTTATGGTCAGGGGGACAGCCCCAGCATTTT. Amino acids: CASSLWSGGQPQHF. The rearrangement uses TRBV27 and TRBJ1-5, with 7 bases that match TRBD1. The CDR3 is made up of 14 amino acids. Per the germline V gene, CDR1 is MNHEY and CDR2 is SMNVEV (reference sequence). V lost 1 base, J lost 7 bases, and 4 bases stayed unmatched.

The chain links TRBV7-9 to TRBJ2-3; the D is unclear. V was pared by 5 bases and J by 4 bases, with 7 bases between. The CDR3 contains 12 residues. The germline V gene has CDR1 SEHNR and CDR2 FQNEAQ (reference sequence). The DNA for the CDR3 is TGTGCCAGCAGCCGGACCCCAGATACGCAGTATTTT. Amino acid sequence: CASSRTPDTQYF.

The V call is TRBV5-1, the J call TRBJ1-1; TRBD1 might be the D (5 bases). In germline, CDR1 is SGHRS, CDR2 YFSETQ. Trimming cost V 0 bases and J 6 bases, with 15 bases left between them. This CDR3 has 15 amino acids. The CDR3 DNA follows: TGCGCCAGCAGCTTGGCTACGGGGGAAGCAGCTGAAGCTTTCTTT. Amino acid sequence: CASSLATGEAAEAFF.

CDR3 coding DNA: TGTGCCAGCAGCTTAGGGACGAACACTGAAGCTTTCTTT. Residues: CASSLGTNTEAFF. The chain couples TRBV7-3 to TRBJ1-1, with a tentative D call TRBD1 (5 bases). Germline V gene sequence: CDR1 SGHTA, CDR2 FQGTGA. The CDR3 runs to 13 residues. V lost 2 bases and J 1 base, leaving 5 bases between the germline ends.

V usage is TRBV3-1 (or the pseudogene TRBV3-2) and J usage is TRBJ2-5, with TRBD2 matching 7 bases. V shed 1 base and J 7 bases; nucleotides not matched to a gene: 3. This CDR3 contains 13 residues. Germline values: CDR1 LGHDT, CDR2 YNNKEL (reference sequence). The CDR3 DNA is TGTGCCAGCAGCCAAGGGGACTATCGGACCCAGTACTTC. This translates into CASSQGDYRTQYF.

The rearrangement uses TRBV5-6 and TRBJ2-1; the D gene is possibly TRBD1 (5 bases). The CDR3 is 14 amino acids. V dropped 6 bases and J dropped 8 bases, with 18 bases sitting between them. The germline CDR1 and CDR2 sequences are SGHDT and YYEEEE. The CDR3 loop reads CASTPVQGFYEQFF. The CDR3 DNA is TGTGCCAGCACCCCGGTTCAGGGATTCTATGAGCAGTTCTTC.

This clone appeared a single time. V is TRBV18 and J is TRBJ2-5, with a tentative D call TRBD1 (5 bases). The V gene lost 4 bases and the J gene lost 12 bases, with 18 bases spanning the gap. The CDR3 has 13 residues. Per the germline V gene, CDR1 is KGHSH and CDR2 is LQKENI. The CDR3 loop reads CASSRTRDIDEYF. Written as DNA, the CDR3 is TGTGCCAGCTCACGGACCAGGGATATCGATGAGTACTTC.

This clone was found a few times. The CDR3 DNA reads TGTGCCAGCAGCTTATACAGGGGTGAATCACCCCTCCACTTT. Its protein is CASSLYRGESPLHF. This chain connects TRBV11-2 to TRBJ1-6; 7 bases match TRBD1. Germline assignment: CDR1 SGHAT and CDR2 FQNNGV. V shed 2 bases and J 10 bases; nucleotides not matched to a gene: 5. The CDR3 extends over 14 amino acids. The full variable domain, rest sourced from reference TRBV11-2 and TRBJ1-6, is EAGVAQSPRYKIIEKRQSVAFWCNPISGHATLYWYQQILGQGPKLLIQFQNNGVVDDSQLPKDRFSAERLKGVDSTLKIQPAKLEDSAVYLCASSLYRGESPLHFGNGTRLTVT.

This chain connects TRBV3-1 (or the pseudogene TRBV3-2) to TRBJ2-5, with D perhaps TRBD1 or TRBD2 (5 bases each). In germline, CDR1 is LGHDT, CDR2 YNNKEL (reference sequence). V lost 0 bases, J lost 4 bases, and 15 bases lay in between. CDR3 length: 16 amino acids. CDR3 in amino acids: CASSQEGTDWAETQYF. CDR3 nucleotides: TGTGCCAGCAGCCAAGAGGGGACGGACTGGGCAGAGACCCAGTACTTC.